This T cell receptor (beta chain) was sequenced in a study of blood T cell repertoires in COVID-19. In the study overall: From the United States, Italy and Spain came samples of acute and convalescent COVID-19.

Libraries were prepared by immunoSEQ multiplex PCR; TCRdb keeps only in-frame clonotypes and omits some of them. The sample lists approximately 260,000 clones, around 90% seen once, with 6% to 7% in the top ten. The CDR3 totals 11 residues. The source is a woman aged 25 to 39 with acute COVID-19. Sequencing was carried out using PBMCs or T cells enriched from blood (not recorded which). V usage is TRBV21-1 and J usage is TRBJ2-7; TRBD1 was called by the table and not checked on the DNA. TRBV21-1 is termed a pseudogene. CDR3 sequence (DNA): TGTGCCAGCAAACAGGGCGGGGAGCAGTACTTC. Protein sequence: CASKQGGEQYF.